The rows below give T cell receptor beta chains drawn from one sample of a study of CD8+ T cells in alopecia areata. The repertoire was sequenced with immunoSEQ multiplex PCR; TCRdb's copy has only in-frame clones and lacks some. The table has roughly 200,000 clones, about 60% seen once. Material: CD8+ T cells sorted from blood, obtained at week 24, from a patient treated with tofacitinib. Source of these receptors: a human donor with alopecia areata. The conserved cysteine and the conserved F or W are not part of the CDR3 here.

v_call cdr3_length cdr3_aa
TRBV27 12 ASSLSLRGNEQY
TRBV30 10 AWSGQRNEQF
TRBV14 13 ASSQVGAGNSPLH
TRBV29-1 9 SVRRGNEQY
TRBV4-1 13 ASSQDRSQNYEQY
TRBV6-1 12 ASREGGSNQPQH
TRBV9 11 ASSVASDYGYT
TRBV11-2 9 ASSFISEAF
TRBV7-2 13 ASTQGLAGSYEQY
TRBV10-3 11 AINLAGAGEQF
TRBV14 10 ASSHGGLGYT
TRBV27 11 ASSITGANVLT
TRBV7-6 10 AVSEGYNEQF
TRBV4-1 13 ASTAKGVNNSPLH
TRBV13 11 ASSSPTGTEAF
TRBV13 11 ASSPYSTYEQY
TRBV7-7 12 ASSSGTFPYEQY